This T cell receptor beta chain emerged from a study of OX40 agonist ivuxolimab in advanced cancers. V was cut by 7 bases and J by 6 bases, with 13 bases left in between. From germline, CDR1 is SNHLY and CDR2 FYNNEI. CDR3 length: 13 residues. The table came from immunoSEQ multiplex PCR; TCRdb's copy has only in-frame clones and leaves some out. The sample has about 73,000 clones; approximately 90% are singletons. This clone was seen more than once but under ten times. The rearrangement joins TRBV2 to TRBJ1-5, with a possible D match to TRBD1 (6 bases). The clonotype originates from an adult with an advanced solid tumor such as melanoma, head and neck, liver or kidney cancer. Sample: CD4+ or CD8+ T cells sorted from blood, taken in a trial of the OX40 agonist ivuxolimab. The CDR3 nucleotides are TGTGCCAGCAAGGGTGCAGGGGTTCAGCCCCAGCATTTT. It specifies CASKGAGVQPQHF.